The following is a T cell receptor beta chain sequence with its context. The CDR3 has 15 residues. Looked up from germline, CDR1 is SGHRS and CDR2 is YFSETQ. Trimming removed 0 bases from V and 10 bases from J, with 17 bases in between. This entry belongs to a study of regulatory T cells in long-lasting Graves disease. Researchers made TCR beta libraries by using iRepertoire HTBI primers and running Arm-PCR on CDR3 regions. One entry per CDR3 protein, called by TCRdb with MiXCR from the multiplex PCR reads. This sample has hundreds of thousands of distinct CDR3 sequences, with 13% found just once. The time point denotes: newly diagnosed GD, antithyroid drugs for less than 3 months. RNA from PBMCs was the source of the TCR library. The sample also formed part of further work on T cells in Graves' hyperthyroidism and ophthalmopathy.

V is TRBV5-1 and J is TRBJ2-1, with TRBD1 as a possible D gene (5 bases). The receptor was isolated from a man aged 25-45 years with Graves disease. This material consisted of peripheral blood mononuclear cells (PBMCs), taken at new diagnosis, from a patient treated with antithyroid drugs. The DNA for the CDR3 is TGCGCCAGCAGCTTGGCAGGCAGGGTCTTCGAAGAGCAGTTCTTC. This encodes CASSLAGRVFEEQFF.